The 18 T cell receptor beta chains in this list originate from one sample, sequenced in a study of spatial heterogeneity in lung cancer. One entry per CDR3 protein results from TCRdb running MiXCR on the 5' RACE reads. The sample includes under 25,000 distinct CDR3 sequences, more than 8% seen only once; the top ten take less than 40%. Time point in this sample: blood at routine non-recurrence follow-up after resection. This specimen consisted of PBMCs, obtained at follow-up. The receptors originated from a female donor with early-stage non-small cell lung cancer.

In the case of this clonotype: Since a much larger clone is just one base distant, this may be a read error. In nucleotides, the CDR3 is TGTGCCAGCAGCACAGCTTCCGGGACAGGGTATCGGGATGAAAAACTGTTTTTT. Translating it yields CASSTASGTGYRDEKLFF. The chain combines TRBV7-2 with TRBJ1-4; 9 bases match TRBD1. CDR3 length: 18 amino acids. The V gene's germline CDR1 is SGHTA and CDR2 FQGNSA. The V segment lost 5 bases and the J segment 6 bases; nucleotides outside the gene matches: 16.

Ten or more counts support this clonotype. J is TRBJ1-1 and V is TRBV2; no clear D. Germline V CDR1 and CDR2: SNHLY, FYNNEI. This CDR3 is built from 11 residues. Trimming left V 3 bases short and J 8 bases short, with 7 bases between. The CDR3 reads CASSEVLEAFF. The CDR3 bases are TGTGCCAGCAGTGAGGTCCTGGAAGCTTTCTTT. The entire variable domain, with the rest obtained from reference TRBV2 and TRBJ1-1, is as follows: EPEVTQTPSHQVTQMGQEVILRCVPISNHLYFYWYRQILGQKVEFLVSFYNNEISEKSEIFDDQFSVERPDGSNFTLKIRSTKLEDSAMYFCASSEVLEAFFGQGTRLTVV.

CDR3: CASSSPPKYEQYF. CDR3 DNA sequence: TGCGCCAGCAGCTCACCTCCCAAGTACGAGCAGTACTTC. V and J are TRBV5-1 and TRBJ2-7, with unresolved D. V lost 3 bases and J lost 4, with 11 bases in between. The CDR3 has 13 amino acids. CDR1 and CDR2 (germline): SGHRS, YFSETQ.

This clonotype was detected ten times or more. The J gene is TRBJ1-5, the V gene TRBV6-6, with 7 bases that match TRBD1. Per germline, CDR1 MNHNY and CDR2 SVGAGI (reference sequence). The CDR3 contains 16 residues. Losses at the gene ends were 5 bases for V and 5 bases for J; bases not matched to a gene: 12. The CDR3 DNA follows: TGTGCCAGCAGTCGACTGACAGGGCCCAAAGATCAGCCCCAGCATTTT. Translating gives CASSRLTGPKDQPQHF.

This clonotype was observed at least ten times. This rearrangement joins TRBV2 to TRBJ2-3; D perhaps matches TRBD2 (5 bases). Germline CDR1 SNHLY, CDR2 FYNNEI. Trimming pared 4 bases from V and 4 bases from J, leaving 15 bases between. The CDR3 covers 15 residues. CDR3 coding DNA: TGTGCCAGCAGTGGCGTGGCGGGCGCCGCAGATACGCAGTATTTT. Protein product: CASSGVAGAADTQYF.

This clonotype was seen repeatedly, ten times or more. V and J are TRBV10-1 and TRBJ1-5, with 7 bases identical to TRBD1. The germline V gene has CDR1 WNHNN and CDR2 SYGVQD (reference sequence). Trimming took 3 bases from V and 4 from J; bases not matched to a gene: 0. The length of the CDR3 is 13 residues. The CDR3 protein is CASSDRGNQPQHF. CDR3 nucleotide sequence: TGCGCCAGCAGTGACAGGGGGAATCAGCCCCAGCATTTT.

This clonotype was seen at least ten times. This chain links TRBV18 with TRBJ1-4; perhaps TRBD1 as D (5 bases). Germline V lookup: CDR1 KGHSH, CDR2 LQKENI. The germline V and J ends were trimmed by 4 bases and 4 bases, with 19 bases remaining between them. This CDR3 spans 17 amino acids. CDR3 region: CASSRSPPGLINEKLFF. The CDR3 DNA follows: TGTGCCAGCTCACGGTCCCCACCGGGACTGATTAATGAAAAACTGTTTTTT.

The chain has TRBV28 and TRBJ2-5; 13 nucleotides match TRBD2. CDR3 length equals 17 residues. J lost 4 bases, V lost 7 bases, and 12 bases had no gene match. Germline loops: CDR1 MDHEN, CDR2 SYDVKM. This CDR3 reads CASTPGGTSGTRETQYF. The CDR3 nucleotides are TGTGCCAGCACTCCAGGGGGGACTAGCGGGACCAGAGAGACCCAGTACTTC.

The table lists this clonotype with many counts. This chain joins TRBV6-5 and TRBJ2-7; 8 bases are shared with TRBD1. The CDR3 is 13 amino acids. Germline V gene data show CDR1 as MNHEY and CDR2 as SVGAGI. V lost 2 bases and J lost 4; bases outside the gene matches: 1. The CDR3: CASSYGTGYEQYF. DNA for the CDR3: TGTGCCAGCAGTTACGGGACAGGATACGAGCAGTACTTC.

This clonotype was seen repeatedly, ten times or more. The genes are TRBV7-2 and TRBJ2-3; D is unclear. This CDR3 contains 12 residues. CDR1 is SGHTA, CDR2 FQGNSA, per germline. V lost 5 bases to trimming and J lost 2 bases, with 5 bases between them. Here the CDR3 DNA reads TGTGCCAGCAGCCCTAACACAGATACGCAGTATTTT. Amino acids: CASSPNTDTQYF.

This clonotype has at least ten counts. V usage is TRBV30 and J usage is TRBJ2-5; the D is unclear. The CDR3 has 12 amino acids. From germline, CDR1 is GTSNPN and CDR2 SVGIG (reference sequence). Trimming took 0 bases from V and 5 from J, leaving 7 bases between them. The CDR3 DNA reads TGTGCCTGGAGTGTTTTGGGGGAGACCCAGTACTTC. Translated, it gives CAWSVLGETQYF.

The chain carries TRBV12-3 or TRBV12-4 and TRBJ1-2; D gene unclear. The CDR3 contains 14 residues. V lost 4 bases to trimming and J lost 8 bases, with 17 bases between them. CDR3 coding DNA: TGTGCCAGCAGTTCAACGGGGAAGGTATACGGCTACACCTTC. Translating it yields CASSSTGKVYGYTF.

The rearrangement links TRBV9 to TRBJ2-1; TRBD2 agrees at 10 bases. The V and J ends lost 4 bases and 6 bases, in that order; junction bases with no gene match: 13. Germline loops: CDR1 SGDLS, CDR2 YYNGEE. This CDR3 spans 17 amino acids. Here the CDR3 DNA reads TGTGCCAGCAGCCTCGGAGGCACTAGCGGGATGTCCAATGAGCAGTTCTTC. Translated, it gives CASSLGGTSGMSNEQFF.

This clonotype was recorded at least ten times. V gene TRBV6-4 combines with J gene TRBJ2-3; no firm D call. Germline values: CDR1 MRHNA, CDR2 SNTAGT. CDR3 size: 14 residues. The V and J ends lost 3 bases and 2 bases respectively, with 9 bases between them. The CDR3 nucleotides are TGTGCCAGCAGTGAAATGGGCGACACAGATACGCAGTATTTT. Translated: CASSEMGDTDTQYF.

This clonotype has at least ten counts. This sequence joins TRBV7-2 and TRBJ2-3; D gene ambiguous. The CDR3 has 15 amino acids. V was shortened by 0 bases and J by 3 bases, with 10 bases between the two germline ends. Germline V CDR1 and CDR2: SGHTA, FQGNSA. The CDR3 DNA reads as TGTGCCAGCAGCTTAGCGCTAGGCACAACAGATACGCAGTATTTT. It yields the protein CASSLALGTTDTQYF.

This clonotype was seen a few times. V gene TRBV6-6 combines with J gene TRBJ1-5, with a possible D match to TRBD1 (5 bases). The CDR3 covers 14 residues. V was pared by 2 bases and J by 2 bases, with 7 bases between. Looked up from germline, CDR1 is MNHNY and CDR2 is SVGAGI (reference sequence). The CDR3 region is CASSYGGGNQPQHF. DNA of the CDR3: TGTGCCAGCAGTTACGGGGGGGGCAATCAGCCCCAGCATTTT.

There are many counts of this clonotype. The gene calls are TRBV10-2 and TRBJ2-7, with no clear D. Per the germline V gene, CDR1 is WSHSY and CDR2 is SAAADI. The CDR3 runs 13 residues. Trimming took 3 bases from V and 0 from J, leaving 6 bases between them. In DNA form, the CDR3 reads TGCGCCAGCAGTGATCCCCCCTCCTACGAGCAGTACTTC. This sequence encodes CASSDPPSYEQYF.

In its sample, this clonotype was seen many times. The rearrangement links TRBV7-2 to TRBJ2-3; D might be TRBD1 (8 bases). Per germline, CDR1 SGHTA and CDR2 FQGNSA. V lost 7 bases, J lost 3 bases, and 20 bases lay in between. CDR3 length equals 16 residues. For the CDR3, the DNA is TGTGCCAGCACCCTAGGGGGGGACAGGAAAACAGATACGCAGTATTTT. Its protein product is CASTLGGDRKTDTQYF. The full variable domain, its missing parts supplied by reference TRBV7-2 and TRBJ2-3, is GAGVSQSPSNKVTEKGKDVELRCDPISGHTALYWYRQSLGQGLEFLIYFQGNSAPDKSGLPSDRFSAERTGGSVSTLTIQRTQQEDSAVYLCASTLGGDRKTDTQYFGPGTRLTVL.